The 9 T cell receptor beta chains below all came from one sample that was sequenced in a study of OX40 agonist ivuxolimab in advanced cancers. Profiling relied on immunoSEQ multiplex PCR, and the TCRdb table lists in-frame clones only, not all of them. Among some 42,000 clones listed, approximately 83% were seen once. Specimen: CD4+ or CD8+ T cells sorted from blood, collected in a trial of the OX40 agonist ivuxolimab. All receptors derive from an adult with an advanced solid tumor such as melanoma, head and neck, liver or kidney cancer.

This clone was observed a single time. This chain uses TRBV15 with TRBJ2-3, with D tentatively TRBD2 (6 bases). The CDR3 is 14 amino acids. CDR1 is LNHNV, CDR2 YYDKDF, per germline (reference sequence). Trimming cost V 4 bases and J 5 bases, with 13 bases left between them. CDR3 protein: CATSMEGSIDTQYF. The CDR3 DNA sequence: TGTGCCACCAGCATGGAGGGCTCAATAGATACGCAGTATTTT.

The genes are TRBV2 and TRBJ1-1; 7 bases are shared with TRBD1. The CDR3 consists of 14 residues. Germline CDR1 SNHLY, CDR2 FYNNEI. Trimming at V came to 8 bases and at J to 1 base, leaving 7 bases not matched to a gene. The CDR3 region is CASGDRAGNTEAFF. The CDR3 DNA sequence: TGTGCCAGCGGAGACAGGGCGGGGAACACTGAAGCTTTCTTT.

In its sample, this clone was seen a few times. The chain links TRBV7-8 to TRBJ1-2; a possible D gene is TRBD1 (5 bases). Germline CDR1 SGHVS, CDR2 FQNEAQ. This CDR3 has 19 residues. The V end was cut by 1 base, the J end by 3 bases, with 24 bases between. Here the CDR3 reads CASSLGGSEDPRLHYGYTF. The CDR3 region has the DNA TGTGCCAGCAGCTTAGGGGGCAGCGAGGACCCCAGGCTCCACTATGGCTACACCTTC.

The rearrangement links TRBV7-3 to TRBJ2-3, with 9 bases identical to TRBD2. With V trimmed by 0 bases and J by 4 bases, 5 bases remained unmatched. Germline V CDR1 and CDR2: SGHTA, FQGTGA. The CDR3 totals 16 residues. The chain's CDR3 is CASSLTAGGTPDTQYF. DNA of the CDR3: TGTGCCAGCAGCTTAACAGCGGGAGGTACCCCAGATACGCAGTATTTT.

V usage is TRBV5-1 and J usage is TRBJ1-1, with 9 bases aligning to TRBD1. CDR3 length equals 14 residues. Germline loops: CDR1 SGHRS, CDR2 YFSETQ. After removal of 0 bases from V and 9 bases from J, the junction contained 6 bases not matched to a gene. Written as DNA, the CDR3 is TGCGCCAGCAGCTTGGGCGACAGGGGGGGACAAGCTTTCTTT. It encodes CASSLGDRGGQAFF.

V gene TRBV5-6 combines with J gene TRBJ2-7; possible D gene TRBD1, 5 bases. The CDR3 loop spans 12 amino acids. Germline assignment: CDR1 SGHDT and CDR2 YYEEEE. Trimming took off 4 bases at V and 6 bases at J, with 11 bases between the two ends. This CDR3 is CASSPQGGEQYF. Here the CDR3 DNA reads TGTGCCAGCAGCCCCCAGGGCGGCGAGCAGTACTTC.

This sequence joins TRBV9 and TRBJ2-7; 8 bases align to TRBD2. Germline V gives CDR1 SGDLS, CDR2 YYNGEE. Unmatched junction bases numbered 13, after V lost 7 bases and J lost 7 bases. This CDR3 has 14 amino acids. CDR3 DNA: TGTGCCAGCGCGGGGGGCGGACGAGAGGAGGAGCAGTACTTC. It specifies CASAGGGREEEQYF.

CDR3 protein: CASSQEVQGPDTQYF. CDR3 coding DNA: TGCGCCAGCAGCCAAGAGGTCCAGGGCCCAGATACGCAGTATTTT. The genes are TRBV4-3 and TRBJ2-3, with TRBD1 as a possible D gene (5 bases). This CDR3 comprises 15 residues. V was cut by 0 bases and J by 4 bases, with 11 bases left in between. Germline lookup yields CDR1 LGHNA and CDR2 YSLEER.

The rearrangement uses TRBV27 and TRBJ2-2, with a possible D match to TRBD1 (6 bases). The length of the CDR3 is 17 residues. CDR1 is MNHEY and CDR2 is SMNVEV in the germline V gene (reference sequence). Trimming removed 2 bases from V and 1 base from J, with 14 bases in between. CDR3 in amino acids: CASSLIRTGQNTGELFF. CDR3 DNA: TGTGCCAGCAGTTTAATTAGGACGGGACAGAACACCGGGGAGCTGTTTTTT.